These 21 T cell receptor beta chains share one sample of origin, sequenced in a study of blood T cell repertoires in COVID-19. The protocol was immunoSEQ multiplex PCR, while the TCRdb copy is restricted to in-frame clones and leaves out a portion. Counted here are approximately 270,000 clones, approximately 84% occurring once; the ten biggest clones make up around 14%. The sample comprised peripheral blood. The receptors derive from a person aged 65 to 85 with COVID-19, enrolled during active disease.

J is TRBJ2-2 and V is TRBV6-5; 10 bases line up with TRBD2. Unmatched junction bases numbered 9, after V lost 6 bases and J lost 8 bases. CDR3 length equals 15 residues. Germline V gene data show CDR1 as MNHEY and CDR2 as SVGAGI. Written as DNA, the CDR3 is TGTGCCAGCAGAATCCTAGCGGGAGTAATGGGGGAGCTGTTTTTT. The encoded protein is CASRILAGVMGELFF.

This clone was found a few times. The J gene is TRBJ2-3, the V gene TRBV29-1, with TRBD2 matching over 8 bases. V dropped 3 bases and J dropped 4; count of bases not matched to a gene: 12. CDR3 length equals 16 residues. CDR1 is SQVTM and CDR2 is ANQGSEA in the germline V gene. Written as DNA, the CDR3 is TGCAGCGTTGAGGGCTTTGTCGGGGGGGCCCCAGATACGCAGTATTTT. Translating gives CSVEGFVGGAPDTQYF.

The CDR3 sequence: CASSVGGSAHNEQFF. CDR3 DNA sequence: TGTGCCAGCAGCGTAGGCGGGAGCGCTCACAATGAGCAGTTCTTC. The chain uses TRBV9 and TRBJ2-1; 7 bases are shared with TRBD2. Germline lookup yields CDR1 SGDLS and CDR2 YYNGEE. This CDR3 has 15 amino acids. V trimming: 0 bases; J trimming: 5 bases; junction bases outside the gene matches: 5.

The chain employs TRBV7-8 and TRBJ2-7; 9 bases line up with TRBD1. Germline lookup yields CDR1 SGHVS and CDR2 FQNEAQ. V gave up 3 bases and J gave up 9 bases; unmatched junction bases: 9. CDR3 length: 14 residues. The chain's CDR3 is CASSFINRGPGQYF. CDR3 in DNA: TGTGCCAGCAGCTTCATAAACAGGGGGCCAGGGCAGTACTTC.

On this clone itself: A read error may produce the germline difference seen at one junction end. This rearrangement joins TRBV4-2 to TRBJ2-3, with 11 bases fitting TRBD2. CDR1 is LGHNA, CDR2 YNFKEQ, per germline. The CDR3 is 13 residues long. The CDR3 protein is CASSQGLAGRTHF. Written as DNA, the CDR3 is TGTGCCAGCAGCCAAGGACTAGCGGGAAGGACCCATTTT.

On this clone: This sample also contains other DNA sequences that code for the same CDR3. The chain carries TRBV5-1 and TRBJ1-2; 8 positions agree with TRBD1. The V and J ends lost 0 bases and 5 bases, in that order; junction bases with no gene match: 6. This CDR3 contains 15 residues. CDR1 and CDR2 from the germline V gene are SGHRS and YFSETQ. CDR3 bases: TGCGCCAGCAGCTTGGGGGGGACAGGCGGATATGGCTACACCTTC. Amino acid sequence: CASSLGGTGGYGYTF.

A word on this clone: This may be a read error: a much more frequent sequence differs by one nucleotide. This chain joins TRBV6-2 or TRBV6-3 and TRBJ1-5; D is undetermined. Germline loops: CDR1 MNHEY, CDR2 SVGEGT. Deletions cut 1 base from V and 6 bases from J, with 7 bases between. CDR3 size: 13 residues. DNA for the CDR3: TGTGCCAGCAGTTACTGGGCTGGTCAGCCCCAGCATTTT. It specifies CASSYWAGQPQHF.

This CDR3 is CASSLDSPNNSPLHF. The CDR3 nucleotides read TGCGCCAGCAGCTTGGACAGTCCAAATAATTCACCCCTCCACTTT. J is TRBJ1-6 and V is TRBV5-1, with no clear D. V lost 0 bases and J 5 bases, leaving 9 bases between the germline ends. Per the germline V gene, CDR1 is SGHRS and CDR2 is YFSETQ. This CDR3 spans 15 amino acids.

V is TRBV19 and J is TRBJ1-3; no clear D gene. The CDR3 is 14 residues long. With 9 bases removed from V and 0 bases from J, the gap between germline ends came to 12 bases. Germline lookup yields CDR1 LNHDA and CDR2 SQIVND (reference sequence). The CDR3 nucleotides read TGTGCCAGCGCAGACCGGAGCTCTGGAAACACCATATATTTT. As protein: CASADRSSGNTIYF.

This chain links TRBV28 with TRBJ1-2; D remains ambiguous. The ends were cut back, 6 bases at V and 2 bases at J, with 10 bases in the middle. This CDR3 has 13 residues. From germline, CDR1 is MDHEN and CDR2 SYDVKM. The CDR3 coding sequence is TGTGCCAGCAGGCCGACGGGAAACTATGGCTACACCTTC. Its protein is CASRPTGNYGYTF.

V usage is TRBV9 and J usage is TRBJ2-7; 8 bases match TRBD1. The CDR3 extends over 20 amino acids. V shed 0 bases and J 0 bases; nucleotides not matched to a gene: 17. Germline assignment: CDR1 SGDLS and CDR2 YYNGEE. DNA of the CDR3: TGTGCCAGCAGCGTAGGGGGTGGAGGACAGGGCCAAGCTAACTCCTACGAGCAGTACTTC. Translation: CASSVGGGGQGQANSYEQYF.

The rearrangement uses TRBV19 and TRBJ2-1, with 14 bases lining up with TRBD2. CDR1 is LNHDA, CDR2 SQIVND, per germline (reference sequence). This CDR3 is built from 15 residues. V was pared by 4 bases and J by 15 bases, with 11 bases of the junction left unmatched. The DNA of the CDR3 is TGTGCCAGTAGTAGACCCGGGACTAGCGGGAGTGTGTGGTTCTTC. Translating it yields CASSRPGTSGSVWFF.

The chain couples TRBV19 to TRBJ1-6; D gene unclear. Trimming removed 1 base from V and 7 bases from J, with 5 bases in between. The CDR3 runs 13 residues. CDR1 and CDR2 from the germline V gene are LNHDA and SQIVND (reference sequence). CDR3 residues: CASSIVSNSPLHF. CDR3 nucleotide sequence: TGTGCCAGTAGTATAGTTAGCAATTCACCCCTCCACTTT. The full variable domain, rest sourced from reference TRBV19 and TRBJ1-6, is DGGITQSPKYLFRKEGQNVTLSCEQNLNHDAMYWYRQDPGQGLRLIYYSQIVNDFQKGDIAEGYSVSREKKESFPLTVTSAQKNPTAFYLCASSIVSNSPLHFGNGTRLTVT.

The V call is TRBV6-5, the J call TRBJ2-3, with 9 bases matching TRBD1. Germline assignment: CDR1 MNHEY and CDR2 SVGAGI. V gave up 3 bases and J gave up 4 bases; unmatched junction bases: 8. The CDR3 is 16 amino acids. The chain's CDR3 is CASSYSTGGGPDTQYF. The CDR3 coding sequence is TGTGCCAGCAGTTATTCAACAGGGGGCGGCCCAGATACGCAGTATTTT.

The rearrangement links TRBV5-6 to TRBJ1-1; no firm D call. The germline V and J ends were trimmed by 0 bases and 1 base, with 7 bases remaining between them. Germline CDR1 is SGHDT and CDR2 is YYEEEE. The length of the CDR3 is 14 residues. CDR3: CASSLGSGNTEAFF. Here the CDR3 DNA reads TGTGCCAGCAGCTTGGGTTCCGGGAACACTGAAGCTTTCTTT.

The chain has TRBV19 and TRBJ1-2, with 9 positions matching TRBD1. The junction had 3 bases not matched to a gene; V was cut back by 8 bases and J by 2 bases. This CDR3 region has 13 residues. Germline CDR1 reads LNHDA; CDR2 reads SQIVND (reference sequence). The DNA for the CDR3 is TGTGCCAGTTACAGGGGGCGAAACTATGGCTACACCTTC. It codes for CASYRGRNYGYTF.

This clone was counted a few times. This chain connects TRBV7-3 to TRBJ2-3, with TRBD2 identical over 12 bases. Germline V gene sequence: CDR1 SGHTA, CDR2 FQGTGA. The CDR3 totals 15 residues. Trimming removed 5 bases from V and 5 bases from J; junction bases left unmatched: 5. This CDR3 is CASSPSGGALDTQYF. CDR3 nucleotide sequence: TGTGCCAGCAGCCCTAGCGGGGGGGCTCTAGATACGCAGTATTTT.

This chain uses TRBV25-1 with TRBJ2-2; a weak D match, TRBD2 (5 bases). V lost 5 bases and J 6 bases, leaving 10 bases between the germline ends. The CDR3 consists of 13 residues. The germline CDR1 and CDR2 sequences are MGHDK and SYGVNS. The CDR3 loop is CASSPEGPGELFF. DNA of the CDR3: TGTGCCAGCAGTCCTGAGGGCCCCGGGGAGCTGTTTTTT.

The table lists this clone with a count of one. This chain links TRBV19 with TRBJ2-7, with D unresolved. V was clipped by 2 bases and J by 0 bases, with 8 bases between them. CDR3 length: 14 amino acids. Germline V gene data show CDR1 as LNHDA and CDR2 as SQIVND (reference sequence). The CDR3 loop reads CASSISRSSYEQYF. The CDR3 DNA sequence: TGTGCCAGTAGTATAAGCCGGAGCTCCTACGAGCAGTACTTC. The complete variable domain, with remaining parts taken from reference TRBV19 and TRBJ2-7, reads DGGITQSPKYLFRKEGQNVTLSCEQNLNHDAMYWYRQDPGQGLRLIYYSQIVNDFQKGDIAEGYSVSREKKESFPLTVTSAQKNPTAFYLCASSISRSSYEQYFGPGTRLTVT.

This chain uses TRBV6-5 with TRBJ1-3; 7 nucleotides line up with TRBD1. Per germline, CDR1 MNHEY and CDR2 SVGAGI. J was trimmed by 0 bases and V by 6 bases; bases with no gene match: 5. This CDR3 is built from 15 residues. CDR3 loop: CASRTGLSSGNTIYF. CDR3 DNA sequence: TGTGCCAGCAGGACAGGGCTGAGCTCTGGAAACACCATATATTTT.

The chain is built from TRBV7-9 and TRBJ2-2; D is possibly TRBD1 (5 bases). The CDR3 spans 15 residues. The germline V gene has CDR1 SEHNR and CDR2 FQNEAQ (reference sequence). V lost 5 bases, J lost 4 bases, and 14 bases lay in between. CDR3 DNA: TGTGCCAGCAGCCGACAGTTCAGGGCCACCGGGGAGCTGTTTTTT. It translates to CASSRQFRATGELFF.